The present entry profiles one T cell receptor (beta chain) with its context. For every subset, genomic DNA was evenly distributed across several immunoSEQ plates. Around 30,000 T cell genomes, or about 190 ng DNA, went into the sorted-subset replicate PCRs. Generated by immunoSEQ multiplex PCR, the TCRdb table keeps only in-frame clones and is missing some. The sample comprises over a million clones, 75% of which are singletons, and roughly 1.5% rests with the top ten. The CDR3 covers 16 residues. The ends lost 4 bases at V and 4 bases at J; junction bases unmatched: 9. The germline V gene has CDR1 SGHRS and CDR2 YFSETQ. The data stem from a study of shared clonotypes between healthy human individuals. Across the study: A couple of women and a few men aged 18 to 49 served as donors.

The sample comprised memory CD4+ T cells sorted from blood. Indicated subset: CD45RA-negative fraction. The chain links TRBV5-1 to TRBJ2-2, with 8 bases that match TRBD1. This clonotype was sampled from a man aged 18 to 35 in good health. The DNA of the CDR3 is TGCGCCAGCAGCCAACAGGGGGAGATCCTCACCGGGGAGCTGTTTTTT. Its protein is CASSQQGEILTGELFF. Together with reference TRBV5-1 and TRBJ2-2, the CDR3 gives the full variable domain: KAGVTQTPRYLIKTRGQQVTLSCSPISGHRSVSWYQQTPGQGLQFLFEYFSETQRNKGNFPGRFSGRQFSNSRSEMNVSTLELGDSALYLCASSQQGEILTGELFFGEGSRLTVL.